This TCR beta chain was profiled in a study of cytomegalovirus exposure and HLA in healthy donors. Study-wide results and caveats: Excluded were some V segments that proved indistinguishable, including TRBV6-2 and TRBV6-3. In vitro, a few CMV-associated chains proved specific for CMV antigens.

PCR amplification relied on 60 Vbeta primers (plus 13 Jbeta primers). Some clones are missing from TCRdb's copy, which holds only in-frame ones; the method was immunoSEQ multiplex PCR. This sample has 150,000 or so clones, with about 86% found just once. Points on this clone: Its antigen is not known.

The CDR3 is 15 amino acids. The germline V gene has CDR1 LNHDA and CDR2 SQIVND (reference sequence). The V gene end was trimmed by 6 bases and the J gene end by 4 bases; junction bases not matched to a gene: 5. The TCR was taken from a woman aged 18-29 years in good health and CMV-seronegative. This chain uses TRBV19 with TRBJ1-5; TRBD1 matches 11 bases. Sequencing was done on a sample of PBMCs. In DNA, the CDR3 is TGTGCCAGTAGGTGGGACAGGGGGGGAAATCAGCCCCAGCATTTT. Translated: CASRWDRGGNQPQHF.